Included here is one T cell receptor beta chain sequence, with context. Its target is not known. Both iRepertoire HTBI primers and Arm-PCR of CDR3 regions were used to build the TCR beta libraries. In TCRdb, the multiplex PCR reads were re-called with MiXCR into one record per CDR3 protein. The table lists roughly 400,000 distinct CDR3 sequences, around 23% of them singletons. The germline gives CDR1 MDHEN, CDR2 SYDVKM. The CDR3 is made up of 13 amino acids. Trimming took 2 bases from V and 6 from J, leaving 9 bases between them. Time point denoted: persistent/refractory GD, antithyroid drugs over 5 years with positive TRAb. PBMC RNA served as the TCR library source. The patients were drawn from one endocrinology department in Xi'an, China. The sample originates from a study of regulatory T cells in long-lasting Graves disease. About the study: Positivity for TSH receptor antibodies plus over 5 years of antithyroid drugs meant persistent Graves' disease. Study-wide results and caveats: Peripheral blood alone, not thyroid tissue, underwent study. Persistent patients shared more public clonotypes (around 3,000) than new patients (more than 900).

The V and J genes are TRBV28 and TRBJ2-3; D is ambiguous. The sequencing here drew on peripheral blood mononuclear cells (PBMCs), taken when the disease was refractory, from a patient treated with antithyroid drugs. The sequence was collected from a female donor with Graves disease. CDR3 DNA sequence: TGTGCCAGCAGTTTAAGGGTGTCCGATACGCAGTATTTT. Protein: CASSLRVSDTQYF. The entire variable domain, with the rest obtained from reference TRBV28 and TRBJ2-3, is as follows: DVKVTQSSRYLVKRTGEKVFLECVQDMDHENMFWYRQDPGLGLRLIYFSYDVKMKEKGDIPEGYSVSREKKERFSLILESASTNQTSMYLCASSLRVSDTQYFGPGTRLTVL.